Below are 16 T cell receptor beta chains sequenced from a single sample in a study of CD8 T cells in ankylosing spondylitis. Notes on the study in general: Seemingly characteristic of ankylosing spondylitis blood was a TCR beta motif consisting of several highly homologous variants.

One entry per CDR3 protein results from TCRdb running MiXCR on the 5' RACE reads. The repertoire holds 450,000 to 550,000 distinct CDR3 sequences, with approximately 5.3% as singletons. No antigens are known for them. Sequencing was carried out using blood, either unsorted or a sorted T cell fraction (not recorded which). Receptor source: a male donor with ankylosing spondylitis.

This chain uses TRBV12-3 or TRBV12-4 with TRBJ2-1, with 7 bases lining up with TRBD2. The junction had 14 bases not matched to a gene; V was cut back by 3 bases and J by 6 bases. There are 17 residues in the CDR3. The DNA for the CDR3 is TGTGCCAGCAGTTTGATTCGAGGGTGGCTAGCGGTCAATGAGCAGTTCTTC. Translation: CASSLIRGWLAVNEQFF.

At least ten counts were recorded for this clonotype. The chain carries TRBV5-1 and TRBJ1-1; tentative D call: TRBD1 (5 bases). This CDR3 is built from 14 residues. CDR1 is SGHRS and CDR2 is YFSETQ in the germline V gene. V lost 5 bases and J lost 4, with 15 bases in between. The CDR3 loop is CASSPPGGSTEAFF. CDR3 bases: TGCGCCAGCAGTCCGCCGGGGGGTTCCACTGAAGCTTTCTTT.

The chain carries TRBV5-3 and TRBJ2-3, with unresolved D. TRBV5-3 counts as an open reading frame of uncertain function. Trimming shortened V by 8 bases and J by 6 bases, and 19 bases separated the two germline ends. The CDR3 contains 14 residues. The CDR3 coding sequence is TGTGCCAGCAGCCCTGGACCCTTCTGCGATACGCAGTATTTT. The encoded protein is CASSPGPFCDTQYF.

Many counts were recorded for this clonotype. The rearrangement uses TRBV6-1 and TRBJ1-2, with D uncertain. This CDR3 is built from 14 residues. V was trimmed by 5 bases and J by 4 bases, leaving 14 bases between them. CDR1 and CDR2 (germline): MNHNS, SASEGT. CDR3 region: CASSIGRGPYGYTF. CDR3 nucleotide sequence: TGTGCCAGCAGTATCGGGCGGGGTCCCTATGGCTACACCTTC.

This clonotype was picked up a small number of times. The chain combines TRBV14 with TRBJ1-1, with no clear D. There are 14 residues in the CDR3. With 4 bases removed from V and 5 bases from J, the gap between germline ends came to 14 bases. Germline loops: CDR1 SGHDN, CDR2 FVKESK. CDR3: CASSPTGPGTEAFF. The DNA of the CDR3 is TGTGCCAGCAGCCCGACGGGTCCGGGGACTGAAGCTTTCTTT.

The rearrangement links TRBV20-1 to TRBJ2-3, with D maybe TRBD1 (5 bases). This CDR3 is 15 amino acids long. V was trimmed by 2 bases and J by 5 bases, leaving 17 bases between them. Germline CDR1 reads DFQATT; CDR2 reads SNEGSKA (reference sequence). As DNA, the CDR3 is TGCAGTGCTAGAAATCCGGGCAGGGTGGGAGATACGCAGTATTTT. Protein: CSARNPGRVGDTQYF.

This clonotype was detected many times. This sequence joins TRBV20-1 and TRBJ2-5, with TRBD2 as a possible D gene (7 bases). Germline V CDR1 and CDR2: DFQATT, SNEGSKA (reference sequence). Between the trimmed V and J ends, which lost 5 bases and 3 bases, there was a span of 19 bases. CDR3 length: 15 amino acids. The CDR3: CSAVLGGAIKETQYF. DNA for the CDR3: TGCAGTGCTGTTCTAGGGGGGGCAATTAAAGAGACCCAGTACTTC.

This clonotype has a count of ten or more. The genes are TRBV6-5 and TRBJ1-1, with D uncertain. V was trimmed by 2 bases and J by 3 bases, leaving 13 bases between them. Germline values: CDR1 MNHEY, CDR2 SVGAGI. CDR3 length equals 15 residues. Here the CDR3 reads CASSYQSGWDTEAFF. CDR3 coding DNA: TGTGCCAGCAGTTACCAGTCCGGGTGGGACACTGAAGCTTTCTTT.

This clonotype was seen at least ten times. V gene TRBV6-1 combines with J gene TRBJ2-5; TRBD2 matches 8 bases. Germline CDR1 and CDR2: MNHNS and SASEGT. The CDR3 is made up of 14 amino acids. CDR3: CATTKREWGETQYF. In DNA, the CDR3 is TGTGCGACAACCAAGCGGGAGTGGGGAGAGACCCAGTACTTC.

Many counts were recorded for this clonotype. The chain joins TRBV27 to TRBJ1-1; 7 nucleotides agree with TRBD1. The CDR3 is 13 amino acids. The trim removed 5 bases at V and 6 bases at J, leaving 6 bases unmatched. Germline lookup yields CDR1 MNHEY and CDR2 SMNVEV (reference sequence). The CDR3 DNA reads TGTGCCAGCAGTGCCGACAGGGATGCTGAAGCTTTCTTT. It codes for CASSADRDAEAFF.

There are many counts of this clonotype. The genes are TRBV11-2 and TRBJ1-1; D unclear. CDR3 size: 14 residues. Germline lookup yields CDR1 SGHAT and CDR2 FQNNGV. Trimming removed 4 bases at V and 8 bases at J, with 17 bases between. In nucleotides, the CDR3 is TGTGCCAGCAGCTCCTCCCGGCGGGCCGCCGAAGCTTTCTTT. Protein: CASSSSRRAAEAFF.

This clonotype was seen at least ten times. The V gene is TRBV5-1, the J gene TRBJ2-7, with D possibly being TRBD2 (6 bases). This CDR3 has 15 amino acids. V was pared by 4 bases and J by 6 bases, with 20 bases between. Germline V gives CDR1 SGHRS, CDR2 YFSETQ. This CDR3 reads CASSREALPPGEQYF. CDR3 sequence (DNA): TGCGCCAGCAGCAGGGAGGCCCTTCCTCCGGGCGAGCAGTACTTC. Looking up the rest from reference TRBV5-1 and TRBJ2-7 gives the full variable domain: KAGVTQTPRYLIKTRGQQVTLSCSPISGHRSVSWYQQTPGQGLQFLFEYFSETQRNKGNFPGRFSGRQFSNSRSEMNVSTLELGDSALYLCASSREALPPGEQYFGPGTRLTVT.

This clonotype was recorded many times. The chain carries TRBV5-5 and TRBJ1-2; possible D gene TRBD1, 5 bases. V shed 5 bases and J shed 3 bases, with 14 bases lying between them. The germline V gene has CDR1 SGHKS and CDR2 YYEKEE (reference sequence). CDR3 length: 14 residues. The CDR3 DNA sequence: TGTGCCAGCAGTCCCGGGACGGATTACTATGGCTACACCTTC. Its translation is CASSPGTDYYGYTF.

This clonotype was seen ten or more times. This chain uses TRBV5-6 with TRBJ2-7, with TRBD2 matching over 10 bases. This CDR3 region has 17 residues. Germline loops: CDR1 SGHDT, CDR2 YYEEEE. V trimming: 5 bases; J trimming: 3 bases; junction bases outside the gene matches: 14. The DNA of the CDR3 is TGTGCCAGCAGGGCGATGTGGGGGGCTAGCGGGAGCTACGAGCAGTACTTC. Encoded protein: CASRAMWGASGSYEQYF.

Ten or more counts support this clonotype. J is TRBJ1-4 and V is TRBV7-9; no clear D gene. Trimming pared 3 bases from V and 8 bases from J, leaving 4 bases between. The CDR3 length is 11 residues. Germline lookup yields CDR1 SEHNR and CDR2 FQNEAQ (reference sequence). CDR3 amino acids: CASSFSEKLFF. In DNA, the CDR3 is TGTGCCAGCAGCTTCTCCGAAAAACTGTTTTTT.

There are many counts of this clonotype. This chain connects TRBV27 to TRBJ1-5, with 9 bases lining up with TRBD1. The germline V gene has CDR1 MNHEY and CDR2 SMNVEV (reference sequence). CDR3 length: 16 amino acids. V lost 5 bases and J lost 4; bases outside the gene matches: 9. The CDR3 protein is CASSPRTGVRNQPQHF. The CDR3 bases are TGTGCCAGCAGTCCCCGGACAGGGGTAAGGAATCAGCCCCAGCATTTT.